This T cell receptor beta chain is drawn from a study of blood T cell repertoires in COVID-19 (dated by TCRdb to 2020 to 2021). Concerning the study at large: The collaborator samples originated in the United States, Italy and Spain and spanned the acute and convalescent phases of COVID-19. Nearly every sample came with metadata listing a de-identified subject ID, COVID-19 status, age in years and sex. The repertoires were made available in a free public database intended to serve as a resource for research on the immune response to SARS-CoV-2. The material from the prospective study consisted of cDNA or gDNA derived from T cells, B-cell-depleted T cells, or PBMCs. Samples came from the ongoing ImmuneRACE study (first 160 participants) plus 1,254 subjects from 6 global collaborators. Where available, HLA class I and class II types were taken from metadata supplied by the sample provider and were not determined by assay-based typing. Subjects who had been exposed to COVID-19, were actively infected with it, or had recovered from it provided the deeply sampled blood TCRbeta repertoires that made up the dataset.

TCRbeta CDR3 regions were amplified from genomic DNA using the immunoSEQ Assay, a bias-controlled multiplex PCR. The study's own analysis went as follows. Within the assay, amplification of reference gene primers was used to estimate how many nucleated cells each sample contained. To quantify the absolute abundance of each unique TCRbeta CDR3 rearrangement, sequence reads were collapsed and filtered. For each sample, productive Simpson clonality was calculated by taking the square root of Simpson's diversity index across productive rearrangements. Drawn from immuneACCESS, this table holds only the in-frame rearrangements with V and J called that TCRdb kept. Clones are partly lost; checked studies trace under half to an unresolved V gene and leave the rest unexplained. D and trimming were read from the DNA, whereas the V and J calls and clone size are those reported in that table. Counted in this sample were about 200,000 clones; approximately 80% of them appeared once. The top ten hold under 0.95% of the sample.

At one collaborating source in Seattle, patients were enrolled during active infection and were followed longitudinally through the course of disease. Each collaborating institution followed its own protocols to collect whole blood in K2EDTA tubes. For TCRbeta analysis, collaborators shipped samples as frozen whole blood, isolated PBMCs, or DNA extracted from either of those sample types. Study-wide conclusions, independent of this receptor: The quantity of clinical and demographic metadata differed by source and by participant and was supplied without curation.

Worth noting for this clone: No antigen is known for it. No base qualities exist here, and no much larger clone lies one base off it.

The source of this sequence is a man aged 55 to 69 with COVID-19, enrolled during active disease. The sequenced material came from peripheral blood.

The CDR3 protein: CASRGTGGVGQPQHF. The DNA sequence is TGTGCCAGCAGAGGGACAGGGGGCGTGGGTCAGCCCCAGCATTTT. The V and J genes are TRBV6-5 and TRBJ1-5, with 12 central nucleotides matching TRBD1. As encoded in the germline V gene, CDR1 is MNHEY while CDR2 is SVGAGI. The CDR3 runs 15 residues from the cysteine to the phenylalanine. Only the CDR3 DNA stays, 45 bases, in frame from base 1. Here V drops 6 bases and J drops 6 bases, and the junction holds 6 bases not matched to any gene.